Shown below are 3 T cell receptor beta chains from a single sample sequenced in a study of blood T cells in healthy people across ages. Combining a sample-barcoded 5' primer with a J-beta primer mix, a second PCR ran for roughly 7 to 11 cycles. TCRdb passed the 5' RACE reads through MiXCR, listing each CDR3 protein once. The sample includes about 570,000 distinct CDR3 sequences, 25% to 30% of them seen just once. The sample taken for sequencing was blood. These receptors were obtained from a woman aged 70 to 79 in good health.

Comments on this clonotype: The junction departs from germline at one end; a sequencing error may be responsible. The chain employs TRBV4-3 and TRBJ1-2; weak D call: TRBD1 (6 bases). The CDR3 is 15 amino acids. Germline CDR1 reads LGHNA; CDR2 reads YSLEER. CDR3 protein: CASSPDKGGVYGHTF. The CDR3 nucleotides read TGCGCCAGCAGCCCGGATAAGGGGGGAGTCTATGGCCACACCTTC.

In this sample, this clonotype turned up a few times. The genes are TRBV5-4 and TRBJ2-2, with 8 nucleotides matching TRBD1. J lost 1 base, V lost 0 bases, and 2 bases had no gene match. The germline V gene has CDR1 SGHNT and CDR2 YYREEE (reference sequence). This CDR3 has 16 residues. CDR3 loop: CASSLGGTGNTGELFF. The CDR3 coding sequence is TGTGCCAGCAGCTTGGGGGGGACAGGGAACACCGGGGAGCTGTTTTTT.

The chain recombines TRBV20-1 with TRBJ1-6; a possible D gene is TRBD1 (5 bases). V was clipped by 0 bases and J by 8 bases, with 8 bases between them. Germline assignment: CDR1 DFQATT and CDR2 SNEGSKA (reference sequence). The CDR3 has 13 amino acids. The CDR3 DNA reads TGCAGTGCTAGAGATCAGGGTTATTCACCCCTCCACTTT. This gives the protein CSARDQGYSPLHF.